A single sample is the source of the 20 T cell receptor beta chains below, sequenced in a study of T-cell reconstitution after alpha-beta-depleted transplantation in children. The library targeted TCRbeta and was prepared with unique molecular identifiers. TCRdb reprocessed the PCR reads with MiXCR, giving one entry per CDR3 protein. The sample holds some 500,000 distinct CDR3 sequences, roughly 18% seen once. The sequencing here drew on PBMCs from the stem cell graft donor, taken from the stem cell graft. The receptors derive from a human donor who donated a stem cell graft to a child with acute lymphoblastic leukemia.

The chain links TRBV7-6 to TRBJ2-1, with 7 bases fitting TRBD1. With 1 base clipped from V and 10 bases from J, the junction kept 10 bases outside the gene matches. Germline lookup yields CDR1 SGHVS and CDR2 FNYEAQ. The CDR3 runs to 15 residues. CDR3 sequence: CASSLEWQGVIEQFF. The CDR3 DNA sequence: TGTGCCAGCAGCTTAGAATGGCAGGGGGTGATCGAGCAGTTCTTC.

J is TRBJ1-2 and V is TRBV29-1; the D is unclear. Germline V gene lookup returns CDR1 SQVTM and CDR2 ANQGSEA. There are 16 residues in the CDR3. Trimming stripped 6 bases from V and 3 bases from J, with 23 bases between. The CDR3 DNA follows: TGCAGCGTGCCAAAGGGAGGTTCGGGATCTTACTATGGCTACACCTTC. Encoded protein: CSVPKGGSGSYYGYTF.

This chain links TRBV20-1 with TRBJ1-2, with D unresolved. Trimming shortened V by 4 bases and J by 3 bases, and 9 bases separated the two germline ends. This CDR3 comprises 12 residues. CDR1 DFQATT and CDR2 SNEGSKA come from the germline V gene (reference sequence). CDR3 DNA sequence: TGCAGTGCTACCTCAACCGACTATGGCTACACCTTC. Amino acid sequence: CSATSTDYGYTF.

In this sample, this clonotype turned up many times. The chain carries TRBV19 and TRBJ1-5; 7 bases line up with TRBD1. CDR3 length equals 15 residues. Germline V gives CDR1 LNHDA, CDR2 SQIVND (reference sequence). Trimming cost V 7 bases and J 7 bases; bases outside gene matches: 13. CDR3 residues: CASTHTGAVQQPQHF. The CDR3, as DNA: TGTGCCAGTACTCATACAGGGGCGGTGCAGCAGCCCCAGCATTTT. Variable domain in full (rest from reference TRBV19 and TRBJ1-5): DGGITQSPKYLFRKEGQNVTLSCEQNLNHDAMYWYRQDPGQGLRLIYYSQIVNDFQKGDIAEGYSVSREKKESFPLTVTSAQKNPTAFYLCASTHTGAVQQPQHFGDGTRLSIL.

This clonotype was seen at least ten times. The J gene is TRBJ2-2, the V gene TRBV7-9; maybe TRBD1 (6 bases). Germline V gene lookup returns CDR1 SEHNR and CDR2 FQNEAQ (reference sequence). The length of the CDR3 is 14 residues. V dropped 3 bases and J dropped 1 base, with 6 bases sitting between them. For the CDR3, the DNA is TGTGCCAGCAGCTTCAGGGGGAACACCGGGGAGCTGTTTTTT. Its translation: CASSFRGNTGELFF. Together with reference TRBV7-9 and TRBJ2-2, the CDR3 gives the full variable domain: DTGVSQNPRHKITKRGQNVTFRCDPISEHNRLYWYRQTLGQGPEFLTYFQNEAQLEKSRLLSDRFSAERPKGSFSTLEIQRTEQGDSAMYLCASSFRGNTGELFFGEGSRLTVL.

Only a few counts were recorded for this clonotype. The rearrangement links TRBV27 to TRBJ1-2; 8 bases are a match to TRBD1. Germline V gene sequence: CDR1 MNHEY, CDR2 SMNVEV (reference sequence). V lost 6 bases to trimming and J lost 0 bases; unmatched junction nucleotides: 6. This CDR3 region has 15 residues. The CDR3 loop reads CASRTGVGSNYGYTF. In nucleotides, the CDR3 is TGTGCCAGCAGGACAGGGGTAGGGTCTAACTATGGCTACACCTTC.

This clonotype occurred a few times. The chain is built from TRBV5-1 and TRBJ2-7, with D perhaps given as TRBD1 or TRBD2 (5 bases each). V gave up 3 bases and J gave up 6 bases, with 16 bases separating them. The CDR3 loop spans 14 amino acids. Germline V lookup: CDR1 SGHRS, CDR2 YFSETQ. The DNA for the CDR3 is TGCGCCAGCAGCTGGGGGACCGTTGCCGGCGAGCAGTACTTC. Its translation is CASSWGTVAGEQYF.

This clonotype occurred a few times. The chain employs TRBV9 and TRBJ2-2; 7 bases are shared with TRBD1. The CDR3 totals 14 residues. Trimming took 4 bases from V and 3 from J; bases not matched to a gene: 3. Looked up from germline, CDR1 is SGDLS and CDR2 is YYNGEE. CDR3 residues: CASSLGTDTGELFF. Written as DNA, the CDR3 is TGTGCCAGCAGCCTCGGGACAGACACCGGGGAGCTGTTTTTT.

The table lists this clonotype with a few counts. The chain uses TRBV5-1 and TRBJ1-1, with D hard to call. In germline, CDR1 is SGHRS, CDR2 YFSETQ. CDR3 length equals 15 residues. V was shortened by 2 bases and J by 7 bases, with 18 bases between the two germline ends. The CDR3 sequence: CASSFNVEAKGEAFF. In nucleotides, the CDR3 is TGCGCCAGCAGCTTCAACGTGGAAGCCAAAGGTGAAGCTTTCTTT.

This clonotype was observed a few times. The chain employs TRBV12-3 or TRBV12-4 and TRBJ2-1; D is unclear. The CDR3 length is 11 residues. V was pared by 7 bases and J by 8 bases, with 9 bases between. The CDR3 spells CASTPGHEQFF. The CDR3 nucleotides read TGTGCCAGCACCCCAGGCCATGAGCAGTTCTTC.

Here the CDR3 reads CASSLVAPGYEQYF. The CDR3 DNA sequence: TGTGCCAGCAGCTTGGTAGCCCCGGGATACGAGCAGTACTTC. The V call is TRBV5-8, the J call TRBJ2-7; D perhaps matches TRBD2 (5 bases). The V end lost 0 bases, the J end lost 4 bases, and 11 bases lay between the germline ends. Germline V gene data show CDR1 as SGHTS and CDR2 as YDEGEE. This CDR3 has 14 residues.

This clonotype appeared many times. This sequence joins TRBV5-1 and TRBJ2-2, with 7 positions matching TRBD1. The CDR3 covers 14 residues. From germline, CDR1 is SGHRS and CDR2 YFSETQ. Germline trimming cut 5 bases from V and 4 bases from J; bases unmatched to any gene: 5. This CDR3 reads CASREGASTGELFF. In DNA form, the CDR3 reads TGCGCCAGCAGAGAGGGGGCGAGCACCGGGGAGCTGTTTTTT.

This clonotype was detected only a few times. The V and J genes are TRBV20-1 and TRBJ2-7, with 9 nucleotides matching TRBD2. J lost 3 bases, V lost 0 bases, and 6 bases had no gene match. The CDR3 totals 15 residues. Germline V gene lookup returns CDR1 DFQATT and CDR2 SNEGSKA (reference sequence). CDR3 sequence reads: CSARDKLAGNYEQYF. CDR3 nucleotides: TGCAGTGCTAGAGATAAACTAGCGGGTAACTACGAGCAGTACTTC.

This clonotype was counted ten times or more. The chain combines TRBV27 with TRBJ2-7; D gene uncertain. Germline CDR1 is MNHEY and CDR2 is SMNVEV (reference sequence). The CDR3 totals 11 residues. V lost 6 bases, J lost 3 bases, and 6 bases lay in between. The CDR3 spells CASRRSYEQYF. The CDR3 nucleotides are TGTGCCAGCAGGCGCAGCTACGAGCAGTACTTC.

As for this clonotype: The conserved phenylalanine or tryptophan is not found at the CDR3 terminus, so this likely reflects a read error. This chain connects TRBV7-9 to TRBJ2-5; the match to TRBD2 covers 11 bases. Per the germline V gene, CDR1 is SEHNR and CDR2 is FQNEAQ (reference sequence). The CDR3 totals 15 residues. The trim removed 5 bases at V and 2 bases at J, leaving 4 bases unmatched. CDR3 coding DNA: TGTGCCAGCAGCCCGGGGACTAGCGGACAAGAGACCCAGTACTTG. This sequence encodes CASSPGTSGQETQYL.

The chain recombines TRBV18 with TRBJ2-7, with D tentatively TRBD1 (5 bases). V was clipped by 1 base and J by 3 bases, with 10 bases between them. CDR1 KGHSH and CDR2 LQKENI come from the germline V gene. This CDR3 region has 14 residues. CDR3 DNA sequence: TGTGCCAGCTCACCACTGAGACAGAACTACGAGCAGTACTTC. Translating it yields CASSPLRQNYEQYF. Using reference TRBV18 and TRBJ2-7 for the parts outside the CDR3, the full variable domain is NAGVMQNPRHLVRRRGQEARLRCSPMKGHSHVYWYRQLPEEGLKFMVYLQKENIIDESGMPKERFSAEFPKEGPSILRIQQVVRGDSAAYFCASSPLRQNYEQYFGPGTRLTVT.

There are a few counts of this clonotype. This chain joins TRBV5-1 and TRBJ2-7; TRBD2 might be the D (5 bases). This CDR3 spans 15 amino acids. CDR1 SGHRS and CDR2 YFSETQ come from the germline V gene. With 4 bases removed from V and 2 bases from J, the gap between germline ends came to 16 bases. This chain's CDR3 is CASSPVPGSAYEQYF. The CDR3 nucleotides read TGCGCCAGCAGCCCGGTCCCGGGAAGCGCCTACGAGCAGTACTTC.

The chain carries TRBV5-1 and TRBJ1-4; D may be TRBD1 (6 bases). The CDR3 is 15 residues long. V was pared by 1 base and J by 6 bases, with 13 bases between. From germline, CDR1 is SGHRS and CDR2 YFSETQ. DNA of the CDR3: TGCGCCAGCAGCTTGTGGGGGCGGTCGGATGAAAAACTGTTTTTT. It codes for CASSLWGRSDEKLFF. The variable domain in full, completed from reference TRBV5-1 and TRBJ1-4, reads KAGVTQTPRYLIKTRGQQVTLSCSPISGHRSVSWYQQTPGQGLQFLFEYFSETQRNKGNFPGRFSGRQFSNSRSEMNVSTLELGDSALYLCASSLWGRSDEKLFFGSGTQLSVL.

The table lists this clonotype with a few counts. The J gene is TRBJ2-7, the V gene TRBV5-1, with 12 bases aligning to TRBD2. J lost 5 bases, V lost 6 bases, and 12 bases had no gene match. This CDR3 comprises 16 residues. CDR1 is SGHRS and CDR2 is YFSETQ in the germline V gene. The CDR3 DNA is TGCGCCAGCACGGTAGGGCTAGCGGGAGGGCGGAACGAGCAGTACTTC. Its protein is CASTVGLAGGRNEQYF.

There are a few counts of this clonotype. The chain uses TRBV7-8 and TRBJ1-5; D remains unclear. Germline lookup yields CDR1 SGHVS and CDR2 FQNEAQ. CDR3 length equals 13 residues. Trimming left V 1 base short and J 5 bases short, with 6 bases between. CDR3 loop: CASSLGWDQPQHF. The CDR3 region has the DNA TGTGCCAGCAGCTTAGGCTGGGATCAGCCCCAGCATTTT.